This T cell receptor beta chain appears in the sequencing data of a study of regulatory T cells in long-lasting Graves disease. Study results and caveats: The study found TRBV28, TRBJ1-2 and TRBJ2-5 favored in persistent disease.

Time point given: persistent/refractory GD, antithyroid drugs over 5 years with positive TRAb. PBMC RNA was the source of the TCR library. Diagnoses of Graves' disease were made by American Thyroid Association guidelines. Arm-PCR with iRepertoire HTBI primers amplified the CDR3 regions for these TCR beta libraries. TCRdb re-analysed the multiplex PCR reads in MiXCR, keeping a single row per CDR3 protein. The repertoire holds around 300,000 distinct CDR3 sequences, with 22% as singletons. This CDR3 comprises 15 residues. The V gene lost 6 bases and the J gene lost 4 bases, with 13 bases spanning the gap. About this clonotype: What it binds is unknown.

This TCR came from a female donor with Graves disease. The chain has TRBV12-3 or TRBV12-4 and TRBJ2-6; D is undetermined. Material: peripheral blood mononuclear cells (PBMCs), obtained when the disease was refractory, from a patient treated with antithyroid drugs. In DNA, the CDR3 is TGTGCCAGCAGCTCGACCTCTTCAGGGGCCAACGTCCTGACTTTC. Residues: CASSSTSSGANVLTF.